This entry lists 22 T cell receptor beta chains sequenced from one sample in a study of graft-versus-host responses after intestinal transplantation. TCRdb keeps only in-frame clones here, not all; method: immunoSEQ multiplex PCR. The repertoire consists of approximately 90,000 clones, with about 93% occurring once and the leading ten covering 1.5% to 2.5%. Their specific antigens are unknown. The sample was unstimulated CD8+ T cells sorted from spleen or lymph node cells, taken before intestinal transplant. These receptor sequences come from a human donor who received an intestinal transplant.

A remark on this clone: The sample contains more than one DNA sequence encoding this CDR3. This chain joins TRBV27 and TRBJ2-3; no firm D call. V was pared by 2 bases and J by 2 bases, with 5 bases between. CDR1 is MNHEY and CDR2 is SMNVEV in the germline V gene (reference sequence). The CDR3 sequence is 13 residues long. CDR3 DNA sequence: TGTGCCAGCAGTTTACTCTCCACAGATACGCAGTATTTT. Amino acids: CASSLLSTDTQYF.

This chain links TRBV6-5 with TRBJ2-5, with a weak D call TRBD1 (6 bases). Germline CDR1 is MNHEY and CDR2 is SVGAGI. The CDR3 is 12 amino acids. V lost 6 bases to trimming and J lost 5 bases, with 10 bases between them. CDR3 DNA sequence: TGTGCCAGCAGAGCAGGGGTCGAGACCCAGTACTTC. It yields the protein CASRAGVETQYF.

V usage is TRBV19 and J usage is TRBJ1-2; D call uncertain. This CDR3 is 16 amino acids long. Trimming stripped 5 bases from V and 3 bases from J, with 19 bases between. CDR1 is LNHDA and CDR2 is SQIVND in the germline V gene (reference sequence). CDR3: CASSDGEAKSYYGYTF. The CDR3 bases are TGTGCCAGTAGTGATGGTGAGGCCAAATCATACTATGGCTACACCTTC.

The chain has TRBV19 and TRBJ2-3, with 8 bases matching TRBD2. Germline CDR1 reads LNHDA; CDR2 reads SQIVND (reference sequence). The ends lost 0 bases at V and 3 bases at J; junction bases unmatched: 5. The CDR3 runs to 16 residues. The CDR3 DNA reads TGTGCCAGTAGTATAGATCTGGCGGGGGGAACAGATACGCAGTATTTT. This codes for CASSIDLAGGTDTQYF.

The chain uses TRBV2 and TRBJ2-7; D is perhaps TRBD1 (5 bases). V lost 4 bases and J lost 3, with 7 bases in between. CDR3 length: 12 amino acids. In germline, CDR1 is SNHLY, CDR2 FYNNEI. Here the CDR3 DNA reads TGTGCCAGCAGTGCAAGGGGCTACGAGCAGTACTTC. Translating it yields CASSARGYEQYF. Full variable domain (outside the CDR3, taken from reference TRBV2 and TRBJ2-7): EPEVTQTPSHQVTQMGQEVILRCVPISNHLYFYWYRQILGQKVEFLVSFYNNEISEKSEIFDDQFSVERPDGSNFTLKIRSTKLEDSAMYFCASSARGYEQYFGPGTRLTVT.

The chain employs TRBV5-4 and TRBJ2-7, with 9 positions matching TRBD1. The CDR3 is made up of 15 amino acids. The germline gives CDR1 SGHNT, CDR2 YYREEE (reference sequence). V lost 2 bases to trimming and J lost 5 bases; unmatched junction nucleotides: 8. The CDR3 sequence is CASSLLGQGFNEQYF. CDR3 nucleotides: TGTGCCAGCAGCTTATTAGGACAGGGGTTCAACGAGCAGTACTTC. Using reference TRBV5-4 and TRBJ2-7 for the parts outside the CDR3, the full variable domain is ETGVTQSPTHLIKTRGQQVTLRCSSQSGHNTVSWYQQALGQGPQFIFQYYREEENGRGNFPPRFSGLQFPNYSSELNVNALELDDSALYLCASSLLGQGFNEQYFGPGTRLTVT.

CDR3 residues: CASSILSLGDGDSNQPQHF. CDR3 bases: TGTGCCAGTAGTATTTTGAGTCTGGGTGACGGGGATAGCAATCAGCCCCAGCATTTT. The V call is TRBV19, the J call TRBJ1-5; D not certain. Germline values: CDR1 LNHDA, CDR2 SQIVND (reference sequence). V lost 3 bases and J 0 bases, leaving 21 bases between the germline ends. This CDR3 region has 19 residues.

This clone was seen just once. The gene calls are TRBV21-1 and TRBJ1-4; TRBD1 reflects the table's D call only, with no check against the DNA. TRBV21-1 is a documented pseudogene. This CDR3 has 15 amino acids. This CDR3 reads CASSQGDSTHEKLFF. The DNA of the CDR3 is TGTGCCAGCAGCCAAGGGGACAGCACTCATGAAAAACTGTTTTTT.

This chain connects TRBV29-1 to TRBJ2-6; tentatively, D is TRBD1 (5 bases). The V gene's germline CDR1 is SQVTM and CDR2 ANQGSEA. The CDR3 has 17 residues. Between the trimmed V and J ends, which lost 5 bases and 2 bases, there was a span of 19 bases. CDR3 in DNA: TGCAGCGTTCCCGAGACAGAAGGTAATACTGGGGCCAACGTCCTGACTTTC. Protein: CSVPETEGNTGANVLTF.

This clone occurred once. The CDR3 sequence is CASSLQGARYEQYF. CDR3 in DNA: TGCGCCAGCAGCTTACAGGGGGCTCGGTACGAGCAGTACTTC. The V and J genes are TRBV5-1 and TRBJ2-7; 9 positions agree with TRBD1. The trim removed 2 bases at V and 4 bases at J, leaving 4 bases unmatched. There are 14 residues in the CDR3. Looked up from germline, CDR1 is SGHRS and CDR2 is YFSETQ. Using reference TRBV5-1 and TRBJ2-7 for the parts outside the CDR3, the full variable domain is KAGVTQTPRYLIKTRGQQVTLSCSPISGHRSVSWYQQTPGQGLQFLFEYFSETQRNKGNFPGRFSGRQFSNSRSEMNVSTLELGDSALYLCASSLQGARYEQYFGPGTRLTVT.

The chain carries TRBV7-9 and TRBJ2-7; maybe TRBD2 (5 bases). Germline V gene data show CDR1 as SEHNR and CDR2 as FQNEAQ (reference sequence). The CDR3 sequence is 16 residues long. Trimming left V 3 bases short and J 3 bases short, with 18 bases between. This CDR3 reads CASSFFVGGFIYEQYF. CDR3 coding DNA: TGTGCCAGCAGCTTTTTCGTCGGCGGGTTCATCTACGAGCAGTACTTC.

J is TRBJ2-1 and V is TRBV29-1, with D perhaps TRBD1 (6 bases). Germline-derived CDR1 and CDR2 are SQVTM and ANQGSEA. The V gene lost 3 bases and the J gene lost 2 bases, with 14 bases spanning the gap. The CDR3 runs to 15 residues. The CDR3 region has the DNA TGCAGCGTTGAGGTGTGGCAGGGGCCCTACAATGAGCAGTTCTTC. This codes for CSVEVWQGPYNEQFF.

The chain has TRBV2 and TRBJ2-1, with TRBD2 as a possible D gene (5 bases). The germline V gene encodes CDR1 SNHLY and CDR2 FYNNEI. The CDR3 is 13 amino acids. V lost 0 bases and J 9 bases, leaving 9 bases between the germline ends. The DNA of the CDR3 is TGTGCCAGCAGTGAAGCGGTCGGGATTGAGCAGTTCTTC. Protein sequence: CASSEAVGIEQFF.

J is TRBJ2-1 and V is TRBV7-6, with D possibly being TRBD1 (5 bases). The V end lost 1 base, the J end lost 7 bases, and 17 bases lay between the germline ends. Germline V gene sequence: CDR1 SGHVS, CDR2 FNYEAQ. The CDR3 is 16 amino acids. This chain's CDR3 is CASSLVAQGVGNEQFF. CDR3 bases: TGTGCCAGCAGCTTAGTAGCCCAGGGCGTTGGGAATGAGCAGTTCTTC. The whole variable domain, remainder taken from reference TRBV7-6 and TRBJ2-1, is GAGVSQSPRYKVTKRGQDVALRCDPISGHVSLYWYRQALGQGPEFLTYFNYEAQQDKSGLPNDRFSAERPEGSISTLTIQRTEQRDSAMYRCASSLVAQGVGNEQFFGPGTRLTVL.

About this clone: Other DNA sequences of this sample code for an identical CDR3. The genes are TRBV4-1 and TRBJ2-2, with D uncertain. The germline CDR1 and CDR2 sequences are MGHRA and YSYEKL. This CDR3 spans 15 amino acids. The V gene lost 0 bases and the J gene lost 1 base, with 6 bases spanning the gap. CDR3 in amino acids: CASSQDGGNTGELFF. CDR3 DNA: TGCGCCAGCAGCCAAGATGGCGGGAACACCGGGGAGCTGTTTTTT.

The rearrangement uses TRBV9 and TRBJ1-2; D not certain. From germline, CDR1 is SGDLS and CDR2 YYNGEE. This CDR3 is built from 14 residues. Trimming stripped 3 bases from V and 1 base from J, with 10 bases between. The CDR3 spells CASSASRVNYGYTF. CDR3 DNA sequence: TGTGCCAGCAGCGCCTCCCGGGTTAACTATGGCTACACCTTC.

The chain employs TRBV7-8 and TRBJ1-4, with TRBD1 matching over 7 bases. Germline V gene sequence: CDR1 SGHVS, CDR2 FQNEAQ. The CDR3 contains 14 residues. The junction had 6 bases not matched to a gene; V was cut back by 5 bases and J by 6 bases. The CDR3 nucleotides are TGTGCCAGCAGCGAGGACAGGTGGGATGAAAAACTGTTTTTT. Translation gives CASSEDRWDEKLFF.

The rearrangement links TRBV10-3 to TRBJ1-2; 7 bases line up with TRBD1. CDR1 ENHRY and CDR2 SYGVKD come from the germline V gene. The J segment lost 0 bases and the V segment lost 5 bases, leaving 6 bases of the junction unmatched. The CDR3 contains 15 residues. The CDR3 loop reads CAISTGTDPNYGYTF. The CDR3 nucleotides read TGTGCCATCAGTACCGGGACAGACCCTAACTATGGCTACACCTTC.

CDR3 bases: TGTGCCAGCATGGGGCTGGCCCGCGACGAGCAGTACTTC. Translated, it gives CASMGLARDEQYF. This chain joins TRBV6-1 and TRBJ2-7; perhaps TRBD1 as D (5 bases). Germline CDR1 and CDR2: MNHNS and SASEGT. V shed 7 bases and J shed 5 bases, with 15 bases lying between them. The CDR3 is 13 residues long.

The rearrangement links TRBV7-2 to TRBJ1-5; D is perhaps TRBD1 (6 bases). Germline CDR1 and CDR2: SGHTA and FQGNSA. The CDR3 spans 16 residues. The V gene lost 2 bases and the J gene lost 0 bases, with 11 bases spanning the gap. The CDR3 DNA reads as TGTGCCAGCAGCTTAAGGACAGATACTAGCAATCAGCCCCAGCATTTT. This sequence encodes CASSLRTDTSNQPQHF.

DNA of the CDR3: TGTGCCAGCAGCGACGGGACTGTTGGTGAAGCTTTCTTT. Protein product: CASSDGTVGEAFF. The rearrangement links TRBV7-8 to TRBJ1-1; TRBD1 might be the D (5 bases). With 5 bases removed from V and 7 bases from J, the gap between germline ends came to 14 bases. There are 13 residues in the CDR3. Germline values: CDR1 SGHVS, CDR2 FQNEAQ.

V gene TRBV6-5 combines with J gene TRBJ2-2; 7 bases line up with TRBD2. CDR1 is MNHEY, CDR2 SVGAGI, per germline. The CDR3 spans 14 residues. Trimming removed 10 bases from V and 7 bases from J; junction bases left unmatched: 12. DNA for the CDR3: TGTGCCACCAACGGACTAGTTGGAAGCGGGGAGCTGTTTTTT. Its translation: CATNGLVGSGELFF.